What follows are 17 T cell receptor beta chains derived from one specimen sequenced in a study of OX40 agonist ivuxolimab in advanced cancers. The repertoire was sequenced with immunoSEQ multiplex PCR; TCRdb's copy has only in-frame clones and lacks some. The repertoire holds about 60,000 clones, approximately 80% seen once, with under 3.5% in the top ten. The sample was CD4+ or CD8+ T cells sorted from blood, taken in a trial of the OX40 agonist ivuxolimab. Source of these receptors: an adult with an advanced solid tumor such as melanoma, head and neck, liver or kidney cancer.

The genes are TRBV5-1 and TRBJ2-7; TRBD1 matches at 12 bases. This CDR3 is 15 amino acids long. Germline V gene lookup returns CDR1 SGHRS and CDR2 YFSETQ. V lost 5 bases and J lost 4; bases outside the gene matches: 7. The DNA for the CDR3 is TGCGCCAGCAGTGAGCCGGGACAGGGGGCATACGAGCAGTACTTC. Translation gives CASSEPGQGAYEQYF.

The chain employs TRBV29-1 and TRBJ2-7; 8 bases align to TRBD2. Germline CDR1 SQVTM, CDR2 ANQGSEA. Trimming at V came to 2 bases and at J to 0 bases, leaving 6 bases not matched to a gene. The CDR3 covers 15 residues. The CDR3 loop reads CSVESTSGFSYEQYF. CDR3 sequence (DNA): TGCAGCGTTGAAAGTACTAGCGGTTTCTCCTACGAGCAGTACTTC.

J is TRBJ1-4 and V is TRBV15, with TRBD1 as a possible D gene (5 bases). This CDR3 comprises 13 residues. Per germline, CDR1 LNHNV and CDR2 YYDKDF (reference sequence). V was pared by 1 base and J by 8 bases, with 8 bases between. For the CDR3, the DNA is TGTGCCACCAGCAGAGGACAGCCGGAAAAACTGTTTTTT. This gives the protein CATSRGQPEKLFF.

The chain recombines TRBV11-3 with TRBJ2-5; D is tentatively TRBD1 or TRBD2 (5 bases each). Germline loops: CDR1 SGHNT, CDR2 YENEEA. This CDR3 is 16 amino acids long. Deletions cut 0 bases from V and 1 base from J, with 12 bases between. CDR3 loop: CASSLDPGRIQETQYF. The CDR3 coding sequence is TGTGCCAGCAGCTTAGACCCGGGACGGATCCAAGAGACCCAGTACTTC.

The chain recombines TRBV27 with TRBJ1-5; D not resolved. The V end lost 2 bases, the J end lost 4 bases, and 9 bases lay between the germline ends. CDR1 and CDR2 from the germline V gene are MNHEY and SMNVEV (reference sequence). This CDR3 region has 14 residues. The CDR3 coding sequence is TGTGCCAGCAGTTTAGAGGGATTTAATCAGCCCCAGCATTTT. Translated, it gives CASSLEGFNQPQHF.

This chain uses TRBV27 with TRBJ1-5; maybe TRBD1 (5 bases). CDR1 is MNHEY and CDR2 is SMNVEV in the germline V gene (reference sequence). There are 16 residues in the CDR3. Trimming left V 2 bases short and J 6 bases short, with 17 bases between. The CDR3 nucleotides read TGTGCCAGCAGTTTAGGGAGTCTGGGACCCAGTCAGCCCCAGCATTTT. Translating it yields CASSLGSLGPSQPQHF.

The V call is TRBV6-5, the J call TRBJ1-3, with a weak D call TRBD1 (5 bases). The germline V gene has CDR1 MNHEY and CDR2 SVGAGI. The CDR3 is 14 amino acids. V lost 6 bases and J 0 bases, leaving 9 bases between the germline ends. This CDR3 is CASRGRFSGNTIYF. The CDR3 bases are TGTGCCAGCAGGGGACGGTTCTCTGGAAACACCATATATTTT.

The chain combines TRBV18 with TRBJ1-4; 7 bases match TRBD1. This CDR3 spans 14 amino acids. The germline V gene encodes CDR1 KGHSH and CDR2 LQKENI. Losses at the gene ends were 3 bases for V and 7 bases for J; bases not matched to a gene: 5. The DNA for the CDR3 is TGTGCCAGCTCACCGAGACAGGGTAGTGAAAAACTGTTTTTT. Protein product: CASSPRQGSEKLFF.

The chain recombines TRBV12-5 with TRBJ1-6; no firm D call. Deletions cut 6 bases from V and 5 bases from J, with 5 bases between. CDR3 length equals 12 residues. Germline V gives CDR1 LGHNT, CDR2 FRNRAP. CDR3 in amino acids: CASGYNNSPLHF. CDR3 coding DNA: TGTGCTAGTGGCTATAATAATTCACCCCTCCACTTT.

The rearrangement uses TRBV5-4 and TRBJ2-5; 8 bases are shared with TRBD1. Germline lookup yields CDR1 SGHNT and CDR2 YYREEE (reference sequence). The junction had 8 bases not matched to a gene; V was cut back by 6 bases and J by 1 base. This CDR3 contains 15 residues. The CDR3 reads CASTLQGGLQETQYF. As DNA, the CDR3 is TGTGCCAGCACTTTACAGGGGGGCCTCCAAGAGACCCAGTACTTC.

This clone was observed a single time. The rearrangement joins TRBV5-1 to TRBJ2-3; maybe TRBD2 (5 bases). V lost 3 bases to trimming and J lost 1 base, with 9 bases between them. CDR1 and CDR2 (germline): SGHRS, YFSETQ. CDR3 length: 14 amino acids. CDR3 nucleotide sequence: TGCGCCAGCAGCTCGGCGCGGGGCACAGATACGCAGTATTTT. It yields the protein CASSSARGTDTQYF.

The V and J genes are TRBV19 and TRBJ2-1; 9 nucleotides match TRBD2. Germline trimming cut 2 bases from V and 7 bases from J; bases unmatched to any gene: 12. Germline V gives CDR1 LNHDA, CDR2 SQIVND (reference sequence). This CDR3 is 17 amino acids long. This chain's CDR3 is CASSIWFMSSGKNEQFF. In DNA, the CDR3 is TGTGCCAGTAGTATATGGTTCATGTCTAGCGGGAAAAATGAGCAGTTCTTC.

The chain employs TRBV5-4 and TRBJ2-7, with TRBD1 matching 9 bases. This CDR3 has 14 amino acids. From germline, CDR1 is SGHNT and CDR2 YYREEE (reference sequence). The J segment lost 3 bases and the V segment lost 4 bases, leaving 5 bases of the junction unmatched. CDR3 sequence (DNA): TGTGCCAGCAGCCTGGGGACAGGGAACTACGAGCAGTACTTC. Its protein product is CASSLGTGNYEQYF.

The chain uses TRBV6-1 and TRBJ1-5; a weak D match, TRBD1 (5 bases). Germline V gene lookup returns CDR1 MNHNS and CDR2 SASEGT. Trimming removed 7 bases at V and 5 bases at J, with 18 bases between. This CDR3 is 15 amino acids long. The CDR3 loop is CASTERGILDQPQHF. The CDR3 DNA is TGTGCCAGCACCGAGCGGGGGATATTAGATCAGCCCCAGCATTTT.

This clone was seen only a few times. This chain uses TRBV6-1 with TRBJ1-5; D remains ambiguous. Trimming removed 7 bases from V and 0 bases from J, with 4 bases in between. The germline V gene has CDR1 MNHNS and CDR2 SASEGT. This CDR3 is built from 12 residues. In DNA form, the CDR3 reads TGTGCCAGCAAGTATAGCAATCAGCCCCAGCATTTT. Translating gives CASKYSNQPQHF.

This clone was observed once. The chain couples TRBV5-1 to TRBJ2-2; TRBD1 matches 8 bases. The germline gives CDR1 SGHRS, CDR2 YFSETQ. V dropped 2 bases and J dropped 1; count of bases not matched to a gene: 4. The CDR3 runs to 16 residues. The CDR3 here is CASSFEGTGNTGELFF. The DNA for the CDR3 is TGCGCCAGCAGCTTCGAAGGGACAGGGAACACCGGGGAGCTGTTTTTT.

The J gene is TRBJ2-7, the V gene TRBV18, with TRBD1 identical over 7 bases. The CDR3 is made up of 13 amino acids. Germline CDR1 is KGHSH and CDR2 is LQKENI. The J segment lost 1 base and the V segment lost 6 bases, leaving 3 bases of the junction unmatched. The CDR3 sequence: CASSRDSSYEQYF. CDR3 bases: TGTGCCAGCTCCCGGGACAGTTCCTACGAGCAGTACTTC. Full variable domain (outside the CDR3, taken from reference TRBV18 and TRBJ2-7): NAGVMQNPRHLVRRRGQEARLRCSPMKGHSHVYWYRQLPEEGLKFMVYLQKENIIDESGMPKERFSAEFPKEGPSILRIQQVVRGDSAAYFCASSRDSSYEQYFGPGTRLTVT.